The T cell receptor (beta chain) described here comes from a study of cytomegalovirus exposure and HLA in healthy donors. Turning to the study itself: Counted in an early data release were about 86 million unique TCRs from HLA-typed donors. Study-wide points: Being indistinguishable, some V segments were excluded, TRBV6-2 and TRBV6-3 among them.

The CDR3 has 12 amino acids. Germline V gene sequence: CDR1 SGHVS, CDR2 FQNEAQ. V dropped 3 bases and J dropped 5 bases, with 8 bases sitting between them. PCR involved 60 Vbeta and 13 Jbeta primers. Method: immunoSEQ multiplex PCR; TCRdb's copy keeps in-frame clones and lacks some. The listing records some 130,000 clones. On this clone: Its antigen is not known.

This chain uses TRBV7-8 with TRBJ2-7; D call uncertain. The TCR sequence derives from a woman aged 40 to 49 in good health and CMV-seropositive. Material for sequencing was PBMCs. The chain's CDR3 is CASSFGLDEQYF. The CDR3 bases are TGTGCCAGCAGCTTTGGGCTCGACGAGCAGTACTTC.